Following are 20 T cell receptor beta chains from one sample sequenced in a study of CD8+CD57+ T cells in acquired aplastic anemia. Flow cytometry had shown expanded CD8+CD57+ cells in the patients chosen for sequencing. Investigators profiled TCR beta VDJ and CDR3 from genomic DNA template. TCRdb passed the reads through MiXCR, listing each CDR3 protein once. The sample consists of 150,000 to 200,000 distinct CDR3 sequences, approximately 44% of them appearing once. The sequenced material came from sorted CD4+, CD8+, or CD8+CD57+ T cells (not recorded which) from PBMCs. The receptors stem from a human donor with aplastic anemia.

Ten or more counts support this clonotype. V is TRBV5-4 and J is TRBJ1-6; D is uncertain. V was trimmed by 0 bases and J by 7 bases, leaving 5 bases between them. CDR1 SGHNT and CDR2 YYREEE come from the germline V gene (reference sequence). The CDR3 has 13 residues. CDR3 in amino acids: CASSLDPNSPLHF. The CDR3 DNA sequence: TGTGCCAGCAGCTTGGATCCCAATTCACCCCTCCACTTT.

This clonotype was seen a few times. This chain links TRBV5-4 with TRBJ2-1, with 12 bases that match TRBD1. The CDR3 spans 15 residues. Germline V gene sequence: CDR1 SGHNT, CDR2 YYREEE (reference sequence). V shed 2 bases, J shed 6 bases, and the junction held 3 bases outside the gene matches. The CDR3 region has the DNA TGTGCCAGCAGCTTAGGGGGACAGGGGGCCAATGAGCAGTTCTTC. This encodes CASSLGGQGANEQFF.

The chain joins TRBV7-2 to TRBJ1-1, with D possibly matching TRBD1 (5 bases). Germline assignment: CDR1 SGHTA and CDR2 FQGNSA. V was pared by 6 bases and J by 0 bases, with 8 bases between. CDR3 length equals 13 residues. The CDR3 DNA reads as TGTGCCAGCAGTTACAGGATGAACACTGAAGCTTTCTTT. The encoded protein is CASSYRMNTEAFF.

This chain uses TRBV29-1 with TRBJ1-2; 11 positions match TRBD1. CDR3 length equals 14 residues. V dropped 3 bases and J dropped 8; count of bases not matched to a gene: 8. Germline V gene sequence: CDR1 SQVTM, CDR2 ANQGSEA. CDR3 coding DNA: TGCAGCGTTGATTTTGGACAGGGGGCTGGAGGCTACACCTTC. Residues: CSVDFGQGAGGYTF.

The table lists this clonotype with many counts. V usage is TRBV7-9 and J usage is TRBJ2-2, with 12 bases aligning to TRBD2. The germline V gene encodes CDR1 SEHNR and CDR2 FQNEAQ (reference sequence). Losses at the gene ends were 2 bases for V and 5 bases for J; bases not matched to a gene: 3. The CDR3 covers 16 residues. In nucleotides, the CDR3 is TGTGCCAGCAGCTTACTAGCGGGAGGGCCTACCGGGGAGCTGTTTTTT. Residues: CASSLLAGGPTGELFF.

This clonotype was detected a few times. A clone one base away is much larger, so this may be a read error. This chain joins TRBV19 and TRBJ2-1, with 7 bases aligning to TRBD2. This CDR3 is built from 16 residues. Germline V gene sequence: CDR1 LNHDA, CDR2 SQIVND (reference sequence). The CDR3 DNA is TGTGCCAGTAGTATTGTGGGCGGGAGATCCTACAATGAGCAGCTCTTC. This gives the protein CASSIVGGRSYNEQLF.

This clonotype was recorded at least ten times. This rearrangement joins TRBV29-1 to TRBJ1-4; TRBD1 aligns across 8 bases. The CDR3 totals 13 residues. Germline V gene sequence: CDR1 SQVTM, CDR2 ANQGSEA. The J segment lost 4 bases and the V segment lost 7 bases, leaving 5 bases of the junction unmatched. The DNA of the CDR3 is TGCAGCGCTAGGGACAGGCGTAATGAAAAACTGTTTTTT. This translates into CSARDRRNEKLFF.

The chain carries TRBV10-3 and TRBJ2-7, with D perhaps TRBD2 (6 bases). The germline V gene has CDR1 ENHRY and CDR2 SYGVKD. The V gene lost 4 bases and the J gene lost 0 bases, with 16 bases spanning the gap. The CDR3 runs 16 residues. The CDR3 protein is CAISGAGHNSSYEQYF. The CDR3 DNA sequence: TGTGCCATCAGTGGGGCGGGGCACAACTCCTCCTACGAGCAGTACTTC.

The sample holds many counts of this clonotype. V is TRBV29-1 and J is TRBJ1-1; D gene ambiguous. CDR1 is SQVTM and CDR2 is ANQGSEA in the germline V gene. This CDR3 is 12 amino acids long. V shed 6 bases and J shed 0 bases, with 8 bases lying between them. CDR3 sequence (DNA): TGCAGCGTCTCCGGGATGAACACTGAAGCTTTCTTT. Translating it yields CSVSGMNTEAFF.

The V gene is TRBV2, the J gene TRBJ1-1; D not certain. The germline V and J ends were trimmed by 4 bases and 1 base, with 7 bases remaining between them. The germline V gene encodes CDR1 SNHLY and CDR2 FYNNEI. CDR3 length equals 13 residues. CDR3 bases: TGTGCCAGCAGTGCGGTCACGAACACTGAAGCTTTCTTT. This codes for CASSAVTNTEAFF. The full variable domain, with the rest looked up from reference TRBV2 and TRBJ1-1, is EPEVTQTPSHQVTQMGQEVILRCVPISNHLYFYWYRQILGQKVEFLVSFYNNEISEKSEIFDDQFSVERPDGSNFTLKIRSTKLEDSAMYFCASSAVTNTEAFFGQGTRLTVV.

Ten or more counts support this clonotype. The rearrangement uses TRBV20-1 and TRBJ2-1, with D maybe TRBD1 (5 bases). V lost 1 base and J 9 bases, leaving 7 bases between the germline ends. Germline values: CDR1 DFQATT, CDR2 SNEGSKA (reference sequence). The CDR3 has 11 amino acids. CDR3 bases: TGCAGTGCTAGAGGAGACAGTGAGCAGTTCTTC. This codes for CSARGDSEQFF.

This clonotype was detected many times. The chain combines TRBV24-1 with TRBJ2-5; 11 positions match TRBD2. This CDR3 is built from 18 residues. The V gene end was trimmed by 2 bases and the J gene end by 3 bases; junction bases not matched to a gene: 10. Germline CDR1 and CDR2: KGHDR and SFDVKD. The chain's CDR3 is CATSDSISSGRREETQYF. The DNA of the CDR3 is TGTGCCACCAGTGATTCCATTTCTAGCGGGAGGAGGGAAGAGACCCAGTACTTC.

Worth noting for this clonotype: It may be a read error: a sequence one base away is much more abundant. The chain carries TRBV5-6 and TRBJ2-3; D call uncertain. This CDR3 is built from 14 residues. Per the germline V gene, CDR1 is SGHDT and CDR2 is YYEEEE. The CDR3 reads CASSKPASTDAQYF. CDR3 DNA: TGTGCCAGCAGCAAACCGGCAAGCACAGATGCGCAGTATTTT. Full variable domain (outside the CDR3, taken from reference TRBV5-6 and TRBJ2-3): DAGVTQSPTHLIKTRGQQVTLRCSPKSGHDTVSWYQQALGQGPQFIFQYYEEEERQRGNFPDRFSGHQFPNYSSELNVNALLLGDSALYLCASSKPASTDAQYFGPGTRLTVL.

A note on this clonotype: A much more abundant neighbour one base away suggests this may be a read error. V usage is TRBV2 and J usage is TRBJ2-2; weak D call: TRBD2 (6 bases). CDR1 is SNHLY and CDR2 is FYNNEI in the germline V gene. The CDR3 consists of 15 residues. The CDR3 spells CASRPGLTNTGELLF. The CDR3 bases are TGTGCCAGCAGGCCGGGACTCACGAACACCGGGGAGCTGCTTTTT.

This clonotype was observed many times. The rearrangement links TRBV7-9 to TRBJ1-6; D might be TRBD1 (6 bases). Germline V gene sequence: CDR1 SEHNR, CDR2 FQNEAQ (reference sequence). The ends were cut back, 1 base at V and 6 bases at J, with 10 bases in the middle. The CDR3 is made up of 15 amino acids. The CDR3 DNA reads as TGTGCCAGCAGCTTAGTTACAGGGCCTAATTCACCCCTCCACTTT. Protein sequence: CASSLVTGPNSPLHF.

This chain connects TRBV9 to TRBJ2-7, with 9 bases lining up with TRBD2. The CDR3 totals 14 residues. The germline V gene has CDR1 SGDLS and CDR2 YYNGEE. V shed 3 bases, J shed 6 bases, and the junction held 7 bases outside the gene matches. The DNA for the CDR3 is TGTGCCAGCAGCGATAGCGGGGGTAGAAGCGAGCAGTACTTC. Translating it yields CASSDSGGRSEQYF.

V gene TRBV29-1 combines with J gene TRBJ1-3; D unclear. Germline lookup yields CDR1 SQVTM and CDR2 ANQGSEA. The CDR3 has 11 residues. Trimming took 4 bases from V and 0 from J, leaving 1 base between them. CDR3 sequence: CSVVSGNTIYF. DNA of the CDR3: TGCAGCGTTGTCTCTGGAAACACCATATATTTT.

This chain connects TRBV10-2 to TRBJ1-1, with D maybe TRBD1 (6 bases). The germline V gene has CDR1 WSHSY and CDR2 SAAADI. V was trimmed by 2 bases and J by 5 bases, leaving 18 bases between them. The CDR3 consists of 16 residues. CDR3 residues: CASSEPSSRGGTEAFF. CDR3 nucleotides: TGCGCCAGCAGTGAGCCGAGCTCCAGGGGTGGGACTGAAGCTTTCTTT.

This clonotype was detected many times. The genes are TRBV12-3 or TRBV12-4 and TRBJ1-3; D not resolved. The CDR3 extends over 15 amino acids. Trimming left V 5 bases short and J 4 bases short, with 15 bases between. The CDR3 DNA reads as TGTGCCAGCAGTCCTGGCACTACAGCGGGAAACACCATATATTTT. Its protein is CASSPGTTAGNTIYF.

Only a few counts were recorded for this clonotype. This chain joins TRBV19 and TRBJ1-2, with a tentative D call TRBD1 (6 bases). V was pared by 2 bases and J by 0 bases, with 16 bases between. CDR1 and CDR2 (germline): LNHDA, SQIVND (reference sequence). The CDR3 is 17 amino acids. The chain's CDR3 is CASSIITGRDSNYGYTF. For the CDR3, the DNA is TGTGCCAGTAGTATAATAACAGGGAGGGATTCTAACTATGGCTACACCTTC.